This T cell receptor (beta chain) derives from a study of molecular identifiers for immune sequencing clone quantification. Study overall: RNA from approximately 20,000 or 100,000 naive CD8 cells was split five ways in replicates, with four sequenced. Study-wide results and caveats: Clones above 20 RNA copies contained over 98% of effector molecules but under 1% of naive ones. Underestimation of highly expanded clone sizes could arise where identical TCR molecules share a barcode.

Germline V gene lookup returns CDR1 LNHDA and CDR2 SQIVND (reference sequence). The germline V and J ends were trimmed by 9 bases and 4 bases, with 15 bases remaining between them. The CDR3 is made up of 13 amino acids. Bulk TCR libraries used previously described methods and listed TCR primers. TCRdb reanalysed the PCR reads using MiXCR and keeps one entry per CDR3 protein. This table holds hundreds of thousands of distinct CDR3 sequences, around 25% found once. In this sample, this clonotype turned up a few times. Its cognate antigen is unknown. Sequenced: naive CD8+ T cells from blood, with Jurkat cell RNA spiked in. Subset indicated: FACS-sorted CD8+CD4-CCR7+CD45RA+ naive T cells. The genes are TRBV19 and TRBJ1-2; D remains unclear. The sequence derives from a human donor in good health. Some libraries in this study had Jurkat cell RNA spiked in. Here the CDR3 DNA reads TGTGCCAGCCTGCTGACGGACGGCTATGGCTACACCTTC. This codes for CASLLTDGYGYTF.